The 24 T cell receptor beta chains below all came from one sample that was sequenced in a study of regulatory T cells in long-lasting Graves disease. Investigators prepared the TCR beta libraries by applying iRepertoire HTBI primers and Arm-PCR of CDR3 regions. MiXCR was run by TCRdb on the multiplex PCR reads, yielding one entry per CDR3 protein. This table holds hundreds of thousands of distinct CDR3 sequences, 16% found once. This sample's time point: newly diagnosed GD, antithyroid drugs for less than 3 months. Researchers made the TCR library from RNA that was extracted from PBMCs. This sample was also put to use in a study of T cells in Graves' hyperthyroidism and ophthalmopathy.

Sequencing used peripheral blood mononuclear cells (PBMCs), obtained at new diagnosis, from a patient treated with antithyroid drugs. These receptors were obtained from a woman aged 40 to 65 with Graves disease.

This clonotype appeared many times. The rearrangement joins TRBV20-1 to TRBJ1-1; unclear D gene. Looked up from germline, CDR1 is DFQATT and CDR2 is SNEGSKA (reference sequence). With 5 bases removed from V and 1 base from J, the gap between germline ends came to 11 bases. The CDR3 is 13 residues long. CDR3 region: CSALPPSNTEAFF. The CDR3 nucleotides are TGCAGTGCTCTCCCCCCTTCGAACACTGAAGCTTTCTTT.

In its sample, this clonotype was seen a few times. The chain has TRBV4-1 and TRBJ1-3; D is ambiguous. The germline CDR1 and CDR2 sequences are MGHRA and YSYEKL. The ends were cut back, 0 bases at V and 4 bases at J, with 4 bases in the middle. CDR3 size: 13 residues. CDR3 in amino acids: CASSQDPGNTIYF. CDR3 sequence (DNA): TGCGCCAGCAGCCAAGATCCCGGAAACACCATATATTTT.

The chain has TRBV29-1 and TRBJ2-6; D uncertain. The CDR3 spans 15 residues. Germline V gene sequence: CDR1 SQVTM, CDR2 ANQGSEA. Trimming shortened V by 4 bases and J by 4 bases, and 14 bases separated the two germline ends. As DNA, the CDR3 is TGCAGCGTTGCCCACGATCTGGCCGGGGCCAACGTCCTGACTTTC. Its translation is CSVAHDLAGANVLTF.

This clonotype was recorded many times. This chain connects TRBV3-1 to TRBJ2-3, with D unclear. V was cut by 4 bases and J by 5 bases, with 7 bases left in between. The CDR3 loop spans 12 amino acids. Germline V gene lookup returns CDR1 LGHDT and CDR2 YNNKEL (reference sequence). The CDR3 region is CASSLYGDTQYF. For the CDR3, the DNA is TGTGCCAGCAGCCTCTACGGAGATACGCAGTATTTT.

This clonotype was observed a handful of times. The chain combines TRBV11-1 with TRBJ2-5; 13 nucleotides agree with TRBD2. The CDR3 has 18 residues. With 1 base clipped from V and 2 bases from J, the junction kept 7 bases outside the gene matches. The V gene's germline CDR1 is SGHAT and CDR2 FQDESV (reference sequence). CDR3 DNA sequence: TGTGCCAGCAGCTTAGGGACTAGCGGGGGTTACGTACAAGAGACCCAGTACTTC. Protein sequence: CASSLGTSGGYVQETQYF.

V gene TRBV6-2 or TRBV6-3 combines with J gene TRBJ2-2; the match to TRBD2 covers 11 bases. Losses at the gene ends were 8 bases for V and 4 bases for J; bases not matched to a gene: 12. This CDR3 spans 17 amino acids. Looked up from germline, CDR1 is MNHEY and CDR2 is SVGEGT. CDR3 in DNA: TGTGCCAGCCAACGCCTAGCGGGGGGTACCCTCACCGGGGAGCTGTTTTTT. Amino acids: CASQRLAGGTLTGELFF.

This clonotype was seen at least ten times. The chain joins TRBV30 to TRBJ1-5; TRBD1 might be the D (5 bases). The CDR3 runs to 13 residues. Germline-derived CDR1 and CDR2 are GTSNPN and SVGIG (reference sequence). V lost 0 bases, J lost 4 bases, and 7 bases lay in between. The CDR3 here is CAWSVRGNQPQHF. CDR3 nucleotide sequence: TGTGCCTGGAGTGTACGGGGGAATCAGCCCCAGCATTTT.

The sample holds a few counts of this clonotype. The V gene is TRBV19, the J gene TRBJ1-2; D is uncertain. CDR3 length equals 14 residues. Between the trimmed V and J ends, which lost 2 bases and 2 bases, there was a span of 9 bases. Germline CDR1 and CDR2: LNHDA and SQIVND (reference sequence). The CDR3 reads CASSILSRNYGYTF. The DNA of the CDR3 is TGTGCCAGTAGTATACTCTCCCGGAACTATGGCTACACCTTC.

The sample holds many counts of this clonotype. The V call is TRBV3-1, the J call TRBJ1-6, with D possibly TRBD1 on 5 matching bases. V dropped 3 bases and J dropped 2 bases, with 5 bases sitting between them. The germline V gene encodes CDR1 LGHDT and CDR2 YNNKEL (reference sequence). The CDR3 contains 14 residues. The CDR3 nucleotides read TGTGCCAGCAGCCAGGGGGCCTATAATTCACCCCTCCACTTT. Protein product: CASSQGAYNSPLHF. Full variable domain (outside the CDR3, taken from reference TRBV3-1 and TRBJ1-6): DTAVSQTPKYLVTQMGNDKSIKCEQNLGHDTMYWYKQDSKKFLKIMFSYNNKELIINETVPNRFSPKSPDKAHLNLHINSLELGDSAVYFCASSQGAYNSPLHFGNGTRLTVT.

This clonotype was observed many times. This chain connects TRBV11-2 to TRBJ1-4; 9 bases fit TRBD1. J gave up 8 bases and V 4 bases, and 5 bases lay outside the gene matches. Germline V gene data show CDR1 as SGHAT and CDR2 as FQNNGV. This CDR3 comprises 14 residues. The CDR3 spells CASSSQGAGEKLFF. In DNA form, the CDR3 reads TGTGCCAGCAGCTCACAGGGGGCAGGGGAAAAACTGTTTTTT.

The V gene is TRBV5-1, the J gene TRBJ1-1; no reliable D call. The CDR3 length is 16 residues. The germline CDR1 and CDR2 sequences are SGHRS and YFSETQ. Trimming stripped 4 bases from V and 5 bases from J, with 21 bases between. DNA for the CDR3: TGCGCCAGCAGCGCCGCATTCCGGGGTTTGGGGACTGAAGCTTTCTTT. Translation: CASSAAFRGLGTEAFF. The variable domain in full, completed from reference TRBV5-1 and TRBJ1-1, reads KAGVTQTPRYLIKTRGQQVTLSCSPISGHRSVSWYQQTPGQGLQFLFEYFSETQRNKGNFPGRFSGRQFSNSRSEMNVSTLELGDSALYLCASSAAFRGLGTEAFFGQGTRLTVV.

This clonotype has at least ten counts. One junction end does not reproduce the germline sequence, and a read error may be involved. This chain's CDR3 is CASSRGRTTYNSPLHF. The CDR3 nucleotides read TGTGCCAGCAGCCGAGGGCGCACAACATATAATTCACCCCTCCACTTT. V usage is TRBV5-1 and J usage is TRBJ1-6; D is undetermined. Germline CDR1 SGHRS, CDR2 YFSETQ. The CDR3 length is 16 residues.

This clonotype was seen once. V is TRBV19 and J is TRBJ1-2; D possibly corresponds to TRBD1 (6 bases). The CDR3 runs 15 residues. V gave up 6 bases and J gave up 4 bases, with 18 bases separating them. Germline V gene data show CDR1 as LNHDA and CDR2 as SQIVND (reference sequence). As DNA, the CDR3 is TGTGCCAGTAGGAATCAGGGGACTCTGCTCTATGGCTACACCTTC. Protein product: CASRNQGTLLYGYTF.

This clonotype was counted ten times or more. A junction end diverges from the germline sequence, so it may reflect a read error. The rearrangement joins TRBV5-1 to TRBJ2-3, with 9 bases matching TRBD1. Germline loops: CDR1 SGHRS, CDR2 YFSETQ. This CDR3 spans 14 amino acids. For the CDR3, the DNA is TGTGCCAGCAGCCCCGGGACAGGGTCAGATACGCAGTATTTT. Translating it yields CASSPGTGSDTQYF.

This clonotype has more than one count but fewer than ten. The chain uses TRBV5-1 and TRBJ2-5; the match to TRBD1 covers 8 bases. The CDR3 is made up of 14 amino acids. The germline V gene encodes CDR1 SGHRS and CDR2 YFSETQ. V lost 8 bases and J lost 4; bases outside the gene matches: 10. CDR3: CASGLQGDIETQYF. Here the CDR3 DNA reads TGCGCCAGTGGCTTACAGGGGGATATAGAGACCCAGTACTTC.

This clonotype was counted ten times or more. CDR3 residues: CASSYQAGWSNQPQHF. For the CDR3, the DNA is TGTGCCAGCAGTTACCAGGCGGGTTGGAGCAATCAGCCCCAGCATTTT. The V call is TRBV6-5, the J call TRBJ1-5, with D unclear. Per germline, CDR1 MNHEY and CDR2 SVGAGI. V lost 2 bases to trimming and J lost 1 base, with 12 bases between them. This CDR3 has 16 amino acids.

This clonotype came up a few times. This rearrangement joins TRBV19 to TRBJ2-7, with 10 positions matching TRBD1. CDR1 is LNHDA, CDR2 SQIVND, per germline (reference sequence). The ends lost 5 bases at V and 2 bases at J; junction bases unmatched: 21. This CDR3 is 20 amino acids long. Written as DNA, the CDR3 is TGTGCCAGTAGTTTCACCTTAGGAAGGACAGGGGGGCCCCGAACCTACGAGCAGTACTTC. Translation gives CASSFTLGRTGGPRTYEQYF.

CDR3 DNA: TGTGCCTTTCGAGGTGGTAGCGGGATCGGGGCGGAGCAGTTCTTC. It yields the protein CAFRGGSGIGAEQFF. The gene calls are TRBV7-9 and TRBJ2-1; 8 positions agree with TRBD2. V was pared by 11 bases and J by 10 bases, with 19 bases of the junction left unmatched. The CDR3 covers 15 residues. Germline V gene lookup returns CDR1 SEHNR and CDR2 FQNEAQ (reference sequence).

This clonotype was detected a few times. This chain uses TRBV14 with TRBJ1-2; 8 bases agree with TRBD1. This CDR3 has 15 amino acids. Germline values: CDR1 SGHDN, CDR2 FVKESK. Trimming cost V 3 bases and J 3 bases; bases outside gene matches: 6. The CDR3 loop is CASSQQQGVDYGYTF. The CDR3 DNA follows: TGTGCCAGCAGCCAGCAACAGGGGGTTGACTATGGCTACACCTTC.

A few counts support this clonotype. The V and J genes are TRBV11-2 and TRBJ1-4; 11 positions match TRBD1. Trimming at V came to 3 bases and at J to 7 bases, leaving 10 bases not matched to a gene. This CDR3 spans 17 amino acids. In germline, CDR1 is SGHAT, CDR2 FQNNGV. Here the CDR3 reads CASSFLGQGAGGEKLFF. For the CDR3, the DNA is TGTGCCAGCAGCTTCCTCGGACAGGGGGCTGGGGGTGAAAAACTGTTTTTT.

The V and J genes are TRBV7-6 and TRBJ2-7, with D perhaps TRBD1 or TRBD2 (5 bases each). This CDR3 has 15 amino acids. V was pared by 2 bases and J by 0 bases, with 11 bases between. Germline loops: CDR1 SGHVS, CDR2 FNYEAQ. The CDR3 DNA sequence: TGTGCCAGCAGCTTAACGGGGCCGAGCTCCTACGAGCAGTACTTC. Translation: CASSLTGPSSYEQYF. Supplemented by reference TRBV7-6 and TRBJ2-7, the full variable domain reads GAGVSQSPRYKVTKRGQDVALRCDPISGHVSLYWYRQALGQGPEFLTYFNYEAQQDKSGLPNDRFSAERPEGSISTLTIQRTEQRDSAMYRCASSLTGPSSYEQYFGPGTRLTVT.

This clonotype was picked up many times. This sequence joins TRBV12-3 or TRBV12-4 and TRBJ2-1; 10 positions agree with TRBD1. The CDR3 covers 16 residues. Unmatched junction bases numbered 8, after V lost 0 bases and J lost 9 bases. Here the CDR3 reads CASSLAVGTGAAEQFF. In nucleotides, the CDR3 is TGTGCCAGCAGTTTAGCGGTGGGGACAGGGGCGGCTGAGCAGTTCTTC.

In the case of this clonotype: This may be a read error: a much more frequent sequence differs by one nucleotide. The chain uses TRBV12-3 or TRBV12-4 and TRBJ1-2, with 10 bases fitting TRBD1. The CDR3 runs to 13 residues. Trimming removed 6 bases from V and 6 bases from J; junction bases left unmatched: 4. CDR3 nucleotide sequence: TGTGCCAGCAGGGGGACAGGGGAGCATGGCTACACCTTC. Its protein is CASRGTGEHGYTF.

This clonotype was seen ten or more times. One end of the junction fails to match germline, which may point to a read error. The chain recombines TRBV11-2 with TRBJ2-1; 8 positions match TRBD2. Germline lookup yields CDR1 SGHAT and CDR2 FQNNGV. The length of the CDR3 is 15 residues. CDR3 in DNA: TGTGCCAGCAGCGGCCGCGGCTTTATTAAGCGGGGGATGTCCTTC. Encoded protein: CASSGRGFIKRGMSF.